This note documents a single T cell receptor beta chain sequence. The antigen is not known. The sample is drawn from a study of T cell responses to AZD1222 COVID-19 vaccine. Study-level points and caveats: There were vaccine-associated CD4 TCRs across spike, dominant at 160-218 and 743-854. Unmutated variant regions reportedly attract nearly half of all spike-specific TCRs. Repertoires were collected only later (after the peak T cell response had occurred).

Here immunoSEQ multiplex PCR was the method, and the copy in TCRdb shows in-frame clones only, minus some. In the table there are about 86,000 clones, about nine tenths of which are singletons. Trimming stripped 6 bases from V and 5 bases from J, with 16 bases between. Germline V gives CDR1 MDHEN, CDR2 SYDVKM. CDR3 length equals 14 residues. The clonotype originates from an adult in good health. The source material was peripheral blood, sampled on day 0 of AZD1222 vaccination. The V and J genes are TRBV28 and TRBJ1-1; no firm D call. The CDR3 DNA reads TGTGCCAGCAGCCGTCCACTCCCGAGGACTGAAGCTTTCTTT. Translating it yields CASSRPLPRTEAFF. The variable domain in full, completed from reference TRBV28 and TRBJ1-1, reads DVKVTQSSRYLVKRTGEKVFLECVQDMDHENMFWYRQDPGLGLRLIYFSYDVKMKEKGDIPEGYSVSREKKERFSLILESASTNQTSMYLCASSRPLPRTEAFFGQGTRLTVV.